The 28 T cell receptor beta chains in this list originate from one sample, sequenced in a study of metastatic and nonmetastatic thyroid tumors. TCRdb re-called clones via MiXCR from the PCR reads. The data hold about 39,000 clones, with 15% to 20% observed a single time. Thyroid surgery was preceded by no treatment in any patient. Sequenced sample: tumor tissue. These receptors originate from a female donor with papillary thyroid cancer or a benign thyroid nodule (not recorded which). Some clones in this sample may be carry-over from other donors' samples.

In regard to this clone: Distinct nucleotide sequences in the sample also encode this CDR3. The chain joins TRBV7-9 to TRBJ2-7; 7 bases fit TRBD2. J lost 4 bases, V lost 1 base, and 4 bases had no gene match. The length of the CDR3 is 14 residues. Germline CDR1 and CDR2: SEHNR and FQNEAQ (reference sequence). DNA of the CDR3: TGTGCCAGCAGCTTAGAAGGCGGGGGATACGAGCAGTACTTC. It translates to CASSLEGGGYEQYF.

The table lists this clone with a few counts. Just one base apart from a much larger clone, this may be a read error. Other DNA sequences in the sample encode the same CDR3. The rearrangement uses TRBV29-1 and TRBJ2-3; 7 bases fit TRBD1. There are 14 residues in the CDR3. The germline gives CDR1 SQVTM, CDR2 ANQGSEA. CDR3 sequence: CSVTGQVSTDTQYF. The CDR3 nucleotides read TGCAGTGTTACAGGACAGGTCAGCACAGATACGCAGTATTTT.

This clone was observed at least ten times. This chain uses TRBV4-2 with TRBJ1-2, with D perhaps matching TRBD1 (5 bases). The CDR3 is 17 amino acids. The germline V and J ends were trimmed by 4 bases and 4 bases, with 22 bases remaining between them. Per germline, CDR1 LGHNA and CDR2 YNFKEQ. The CDR3, as DNA: TGTGCCAGCAGCCCAACCCATCAAGAAAGGGGAGGCTATGGCTACACCTTC. Protein: CASSPTHQERGGYGYTF.

This clone was counted ten times or more. V is TRBV6-2 or TRBV6-3 and J is TRBJ1-1; D possibly corresponds to TRBD1 (5 bases). CDR1 and CDR2 (germline): MNHEY, SVGEGT. The CDR3 is 15 residues long. V gave up 4 bases and J gave up 7 bases, with 19 bases separating them. The CDR3 nucleotides read TGTGCCAGCAGTTTGAGGACGACCCGGAGGGGTGAAGCTTTCTTT. It is translated as CASSLRTTRRGEAFF.

Written as DNA, the CDR3 is TGTGCCAGCAGCTTGAATGGGCTAGCGGGAGGCGGGGAGCTGTTTTTT. Its translation is CASSLNGLAGGGELFF. V usage is TRBV5-4 and J usage is TRBJ2-2, with 11 bases that match TRBD2. Germline-derived CDR1 and CDR2 are SGHNT and YYREEE (reference sequence). V trimming: 1 base; J trimming: 7 bases; junction bases outside the gene matches: 6. The length of the CDR3 is 16 residues.

Worth noting for this clone: A much larger clone lies a single base off, so this may be a read error. The chain is built from TRBV6-1 and TRBJ1-1; D unresolved. This CDR3 spans 14 amino acids. Germline CDR1 is MNHNS and CDR2 is SASEGT. CDR3 in amino acids: CARSVWAGNTEAFF. Here the CDR3 DNA reads TGTGCCAGAAGTGTTTGGGCAGGAAACACTGAAGCTTTCTTT.

The sample holds many counts of this clone. CDR3 coding DNA: TGCGCCAGCAGCTTAGGGACAGCCGCTCACGAGCAGTACTTC. Translated: CASSLGTAAHEQYF. V is TRBV5-1 and J is TRBJ2-7, with 7 bases fitting TRBD1. CDR1 is SGHRS and CDR2 is YFSETQ in the germline V gene. The length of the CDR3 is 14 residues. Trimming cost V 2 bases and J 5 bases; bases outside gene matches: 7. Full variable domain (rest looked up from reference TRBV5-1 and TRBJ2-7): KAGVTQTPRYLIKTRGQQVTLSCSPISGHRSVSWYQQTPGQGLQFLFEYFSETQRNKGNFPGRFSGRQFSNSRSEMNVSTLELGDSALYLCASSLGTAAHEQYFGPGTRLTVT.

This clone is labeled medium-sized. The chain joins TRBV27 to TRBJ1-1; D is ambiguous. There are 14 residues in the CDR3. Germline values: CDR1 MNHEY, CDR2 SMNVEV (reference sequence). Trimming pared 2 bases from V and 1 base from J, leaving 8 bases between. The CDR3 region is CASSLTPTNTEAFF. CDR3 nucleotides: TGTGCCAGCAGTTTAACCCCGACGAACACTGAAGCTTTCTTT.

This clone was detected only a few times. Just one base apart from a much larger clone, this may be a read error. This chain connects TRBV4-1 to TRBJ2-5, with D possibly called TRBD1 or TRBD2 (5 bases each). This CDR3 contains 15 residues. CDR1 is MGHRA, CDR2 YSYEKL, per germline. Trimming shortened V by 3 bases and J by 4 bases, and 15 bases separated the two germline ends. The CDR3 coding sequence is TGCGCCAGCAGCCATGGGGCGGGCCCTCGAGAGACCCAGTACTTC. It encodes CASSHGAGPRETQYF.

This clone was seen many times. The chain recombines TRBV5-1 with TRBJ2-3; D is ambiguous. CDR1 and CDR2 (germline): SGHRS, YFSETQ. V dropped 1 base and J dropped 6 bases, with 3 bases sitting between them. The CDR3 is 11 amino acids. The CDR3 coding sequence is TGCGCCAGCAGCTTGACCGATACGCAGTATTTT. Protein: CASSLTDTQYF.

This clone has more than one count but fewer than ten. A much larger clone is a single base away; this may be a read error. V is TRBV4-1 and J is TRBJ2-5; D is uncertain. Looked up from germline, CDR1 is MGHRA and CDR2 is YSYEKL. The CDR3 is 14 amino acids. CDR3 DNA sequence: TGCGTCAGCAGCCAAGATCACTACTCCGGGACCCAGTACTTC. This sequence encodes CVSSQDHYSGTQYF.

This clone qualifies as medium-sized. V and J are TRBV2 and TRBJ2-5; 9 positions agree with TRBD1. The J segment lost 3 bases and the V segment lost 7 bases, leaving 9 bases of the junction unmatched. The CDR3 sequence is 15 residues long. CDR1 and CDR2 from the germline V gene are SNHLY and FYNNEI. In nucleotides, the CDR3 is TGTGCCAGCATTCCCATGGGGGACAGGGAAGAGACCCAGTACTTC. As protein: CASIPMGDREETQYF. The variable domain in full, with the rest retrieved from reference TRBV2 and TRBJ2-5, is EPEVTQTPSHQVTQMGQEVILRCVPISNHLYFYWYRQILGQKVEFLVSFYNNEISEKSEIFDDQFSVERPDGSNFTLKIRSTKLEDSAMYFCASIPMGDREETQYFGPGTRLLVL.

Here the CDR3 reads CASSFDRPWNEQFF. The CDR3 DNA follows: TGTGCCAGCAGTTTTGATAGACCCTGGAATGAGCAGTTCTTC. The J gene is TRBJ2-1, the V gene TRBV28; D remains ambiguous. Germline V CDR1 and CDR2: MDHEN, SYDVKM. The CDR3 sequence is 14 residues long. Trimming stripped 3 bases from V and 7 bases from J, with 13 bases between.

This clone was detected many times. The chain employs TRBV20-1 and TRBJ1-5; D is ambiguous. V was trimmed by 4 bases and J by 3 bases, leaving 13 bases between them. The CDR3 runs to 14 residues. Per germline, CDR1 DFQATT and CDR2 SNEGSKA (reference sequence). The CDR3 loop is CSAKVTAYNQPQHF. The CDR3 bases are TGCAGTGCTAAGGTAACGGCCTACAATCAGCCCCAGCATTTT.

The rearrangement uses TRBV11-2 and TRBJ2-7, with 7 positions matching TRBD2. This CDR3 has 17 residues. Germline V CDR1 and CDR2: SGHAT, FQNNGV. Germline trimming cut 2 bases from V and 4 bases from J; bases unmatched to any gene: 14. The DNA of the CDR3 is TGTGCCAGCAGCTTATCTAGCGGTGGGGCTGGTGGGTACGAGCAGTACTTC. Its translation: CASSLSSGGAGGYEQYF.

V gene TRBV24-1 combines with J gene TRBJ2-7; D is undetermined. Germline lookup yields CDR1 KGHDR and CDR2 SFDVKD. Trimming took 5 bases from V and 3 from J, leaving 19 bases between them. The CDR3 covers 16 residues. In DNA form, the CDR3 reads TGTGCCACCAGTGGTCGCCGGTCCCCGACACACTACGAGCAGTACTTC. This encodes CATSGRRSPTHYEQYF.

This rearrangement joins TRBV7-2 to TRBJ2-1; D is possibly TRBD1 or TRBD2 (6 bases each). Germline CDR1 reads SGHTA; CDR2 reads FQGNSA. The CDR3 is 13 amino acids. V lost 3 bases to trimming and J lost 7 bases, with 10 bases between them. CDR3 DNA sequence: TGTGCCAGCAGCTTCGGGGGCGGGAATGAGCAGTTCTTC. Amino acid sequence: CASSFGGGNEQFF.

The table lists this clone with many counts. V gene TRBV18 combines with J gene TRBJ2-7; 8 nucleotides align to TRBD1. V shed 3 bases, J shed 2 bases, and the junction held 6 bases outside the gene matches. CDR1 and CDR2 from the germline V gene are KGHSH and LQKENI. The CDR3 consists of 15 residues. The CDR3 reads CASSPFGQGTYEQYF. The CDR3 DNA reads TGTGCCAGCTCACCTTTTGGACAGGGAACCTACGAGCAGTACTTC.

As regards this clone: Germline and junction disagree at one end, which may indicate a read error. The gene calls are TRBV3-1 and TRBJ2-6; either TRBD1 or TRBD2 may supply D (6 bases each). Germline values: CDR1 LGHDT, CDR2 YNNKEL (reference sequence). This CDR3 spans 13 amino acids. The CDR3: CASSQRGAYVLTF. CDR3 nucleotide sequence: TGTGCCAGCAGCCAAAGGGGGGCCTACGTCCTGACTTTC.

This clone was counted at least ten times. The genes are TRBV24-1 and TRBJ2-5; 8 bases are shared with TRBD2. Germline trimming cut 5 bases from V and 5 bases from J; bases unmatched to any gene: 6. The CDR3 sequence is 14 residues long. From germline, CDR1 is KGHDR and CDR2 SFDVKD. The CDR3 spells CATSGSGSVETQYF. The CDR3 nucleotides read TGTGCCACCAGTGGCAGCGGGAGCGTGGAGACCCAGTACTTC.

The table lists this clone with many counts. The genes are TRBV27 and TRBJ2-5, with TRBD2 matching over 14 bases. The CDR3 contains 14 residues. Germline V gene sequence: CDR1 MNHEY, CDR2 SMNVEV (reference sequence). Germline trimming cut 6 bases from V and 4 bases from J; bases unmatched to any gene: 1. This CDR3 is CASSGTSGRETQYF. The CDR3 DNA follows: TGTGCCAGCAGCGGGACTAGCGGGAGAGAGACCCAGTACTTC.

This clone showed up many times. The chain links TRBV20-1 to TRBJ1-2, with 7 nucleotides matching TRBD1. Germline V gene sequence: CDR1 DFQATT, CDR2 SNEGSKA (reference sequence). The CDR3 is 15 amino acids. The ends lost 4 bases at V and 0 bases at J; junction bases unmatched: 8. CDR3 region: CSAIGTAYSNYGYTF. The CDR3 DNA reads as TGCAGTGCTATCGGGACAGCTTATTCTAACTATGGCTACACCTTC.

This clone occurred a few times. Just one base apart from a much larger clone, this may be a read error. J is TRBJ1-5 and V is TRBV20-1; no firm D call. The CDR3 has 14 residues. Germline lookup yields CDR1 DFQATT and CDR2 SNEGSKA (reference sequence). Trimming took off 0 bases at V and 10 bases at J, with 16 bases between the two ends. CDR3 in amino acids: CSARERAWGHPQHF. CDR3 sequence (DNA): TGCAGTGCTAGAGAACGGGCTTGGGGTCATCCCCAGCATTTT.

A few counts support this clone. Mismatch with germline at one junction end may stem from a read error. This same CDR3 is encoded by further DNA sequences in the sample. The genes are TRBV27 and TRBJ2-5, with 9 bases identical to TRBD2. Germline V gene sequence: CDR1 MNHEY, CDR2 SMNVEV (reference sequence). The length of the CDR3 is 16 residues. The CDR3 nucleotides are TGTGCCAGCAGTTCTTTAGCGGGAGTAGGTGGGGAGACACAGTACTTC. Its protein product is CASSSLAGVGGETQYF.

This clone was detected ten times or more. This chain joins TRBV7-8 and TRBJ1-1; TRBD1 aligns across 7 bases. Germline V lookup: CDR1 SGHVS, CDR2 FQNEAQ. This CDR3 spans 15 amino acids. Losses at the gene ends were 5 bases for V and 2 bases for J; bases not matched to a gene: 8. CDR3 bases: TGTGCCAGCAGCGGGAGGGACAGCAGTAACACTGAAGCTTTCTTT. Its translation is CASSGRDSSNTEAFF.

This clone was counted many times. CDR3 in DNA: TGTGCCAGCAGCCTGGACAGGGCCTACGAGCAGTACTTC. The encoded protein is CASSLDRAYEQYF. This chain uses TRBV7-8 with TRBJ2-7, with 8 positions matching TRBD1. The CDR3 loop spans 13 amino acids. Germline V gives CDR1 SGHVS, CDR2 FQNEAQ. V shed 5 bases and J 2 bases; nucleotides not matched to a gene: 2.

This clone came up many times. The J gene is TRBJ1-5, the V gene TRBV11-2; 8 positions agree with TRBD1. The germline V gene encodes CDR1 SGHAT and CDR2 FQNNGV. The CDR3 loop spans 14 amino acids. V lost 6 bases and J lost 6; bases outside the gene matches: 7. CDR3 sequence: CASSYTGGTQPQHF. The CDR3 DNA reads TGTGCCAGCAGTTATACAGGGGGTACTCAGCCCCAGCATTTT.

The J gene is TRBJ2-5, the V gene TRBV11-2, with D perhaps given as TRBD1 or TRBD2 (5 bases each). CDR3 size: 14 residues. Trimming cost V 5 bases and J 5 bases, with 15 bases left between them. Germline lookup yields CDR1 SGHAT and CDR2 FQNNGV. This CDR3 reads CASSHWAGAETQYF. In DNA form, the CDR3 reads TGTGCCAGCAGCCATTGGGCCGGGGCCGAGACCCAGTACTTC.